A few counts support the clone carrying this TCR beta chain. As yet, its antigen is unknown. Preparation of the TCRbeta library involved a method that used unique molecular identifiers. TCRdb called the PCR reads again in MiXCR, with one record for every CDR3 protein. The sample records roughly 310,000 distinct CDR3 sequences, approximately 23% being singletons. The data were obtained in a study of T-cell reconstitution after alpha-beta-depleted transplantation in children. Study observations and caveats: Reportedly, roughly two months post-transplant, alpha-beta T cells arose from several hundred expanded graft clones.

This sequence was found in a male patient younger than 18 who had a stem cell transplant for acute lymphoblastic leukemia, so the T cells may come from the graft donor. The input for sequencing was PBMCs, mostly from graft donor cells, taken 180 days after TCRalphabeta/CD19-depleted stem cell transplant.

The CDR3: CASSLLRGGDEKLFF. CDR3 DNA: TGTGCCAGCAGCCTCTTACGCGGGGGGGATGAAAAACTGTTTTTT. The chain uses TRBV11-2 and TRBJ1-4; D possibly corresponds to TRBD1 (5 bases). This CDR3 comprises 15 residues. Between the trimmed V and J ends, which lost 5 bases and 6 bases, there was a span of 16 bases. Germline assignment: CDR1 SGHAT and CDR2 FQNNGV.